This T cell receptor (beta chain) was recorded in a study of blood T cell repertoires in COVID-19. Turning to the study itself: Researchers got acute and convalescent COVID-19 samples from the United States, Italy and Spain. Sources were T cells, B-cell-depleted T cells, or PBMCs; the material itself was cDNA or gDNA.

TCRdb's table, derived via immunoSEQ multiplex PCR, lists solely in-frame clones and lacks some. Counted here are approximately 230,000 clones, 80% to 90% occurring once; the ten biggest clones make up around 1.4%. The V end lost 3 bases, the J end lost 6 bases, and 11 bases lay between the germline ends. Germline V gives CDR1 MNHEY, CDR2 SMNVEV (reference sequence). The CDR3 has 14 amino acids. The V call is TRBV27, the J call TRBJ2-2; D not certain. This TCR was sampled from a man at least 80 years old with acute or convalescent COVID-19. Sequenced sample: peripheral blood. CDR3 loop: CASSFDWQAGELFF. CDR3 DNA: TGTGCCAGCAGTTTCGATTGGCAAGCCGGGGAGCTGTTTTTT.